A selection of T cell receptor beta chains follows, all from one sample in a study of T cell repertoires in cytomegalovirus infection. Their target antigens are unknown. One entry per CDR3 protein, called by TCRdb with MiXCR from the reads. The repertoire holds around 900,000 distinct CDR3 sequences, around 32% seen once, with about 14% in the top ten. This specimen consisted of cultured CD8+ T cells from PBMCs, obtained from culture after CMV antigen stimulation. These receptors were obtained from a human donor in good health (CMV status not recorded). Some clones in this sample may be carry-over from other donors' samples. The conserved cysteine and the conserved F or W are not part of the CDR3 here. Clone size appears in some rows only: once, few, many, or a class for an expanded clone.

clone size | J gene | V gene | CDR3 protein
few | TRBJ1-3 | TRBV7-9 | ASSSGGGSPPPGNTIY
few | TRBJ1-1 | TRBV25-1 | ASRTGLAEAF
. | TRBJ1-2 | TRBV19 | AVFLDRVYGYT
few | TRBJ2-5 | TRBV19 | ASSIGGQRRQETQY
. | TRBJ2-5 | TRBV6-2/TRBV6-3 | ASETRGTQY
. | TRBJ1-2 | TRBV2 | ASSEFAQVQSDYGYT
few | TRBJ2-1 | TRBV19 | ASTPGAYYYNEQF
few | TRBJ1-3 | TRBV7-8 | ASSLARIASWDRDRNTIY
few | TRBJ1-2 | TRBV7-3 | ASSLTGQPFPGYT
few | TRBJ1-1 | TRBV2 | ASTGAEAF
. | TRBJ1-5 | TRBV27 | ASSPGTDNQPQH
few | TRBJ2-7 | TRBV6-1 | ASSEPQGQGAYEQY
. | TRBJ1-2 | TRBV19 | ASRPGTGALRYGYT
few | TRBJ1-1 | TRBV19 | AVKGGGRTEAF
. | TRBJ1-3 | TRBV6-1 | ASSASTASGNTIY
many | TRBJ2-5 | TRBV7-2 | ASTPGGRGGPGWETQY
few | TRBJ1-2 | TRBV7-8 | ASSPEWGPYGYT
. | TRBJ1-4 | TRBV2 | ASSPTSVVPLF
. | TRBJ2-5 | TRBV24-1 | ATQFGETQY